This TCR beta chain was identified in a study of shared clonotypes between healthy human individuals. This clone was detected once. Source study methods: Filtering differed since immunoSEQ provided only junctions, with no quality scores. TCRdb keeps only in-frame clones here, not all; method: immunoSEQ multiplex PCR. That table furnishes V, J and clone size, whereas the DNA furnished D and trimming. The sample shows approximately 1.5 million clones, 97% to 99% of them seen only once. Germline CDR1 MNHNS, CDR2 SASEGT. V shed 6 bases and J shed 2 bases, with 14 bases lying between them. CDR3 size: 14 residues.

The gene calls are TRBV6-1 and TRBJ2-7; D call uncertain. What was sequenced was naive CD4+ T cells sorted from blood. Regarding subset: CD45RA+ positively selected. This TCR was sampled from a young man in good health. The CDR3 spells CASRETLGTYEQYF. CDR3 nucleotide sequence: TGTGCCAGCAGGGAGACTCTGGGGACCTACGAGCAGTACTTC.